This TCR beta chain was sequenced for a study of CD8+CD57+ T cells in acquired aplastic anemia. CDR3 size: 17 residues. CDR1 SEHNR and CDR2 FQNEAQ come from the germline V gene (reference sequence). CD8+CD57+ cell expansion had been shown by flow cytometry in patients chosen for sequencing. All participating patients were living with severe acquired aplastic anemia. Study conclusions and caveats: Significance was not reached for CD8+ Simpson's diversity between patients and controls. Patients shared around 31 CD8+ CDR3 sequences with controls.

Genomic DNA, the template, was used for profiling of the TCR beta VDJ and CDR3. TCRdb analysed the reads with MiXCR anew, one entry per CDR3 protein. This table has roughly 280,000 distinct CDR3 sequences, approximately 57% appearing once. Of note for this clonotype: Its antigen is undetermined. One junction end disagrees with the germline gene, perhaps due to a read error.

The sample taken for sequencing was sorted CD4+, CD8+, or CD8+CD57+ T cells (not recorded which) from PBMCs. The chain couples TRBV7-9 to TRBJ2-5; 12 nucleotides match TRBD2. This sequence originates from a human donor with aplastic anemia. The CDR3 region is CATSREPSGRALETQYF. CDR3 bases: TGTGCCACCAGCAGAGAACCTAGCGGGAGGGCCTTGGAGACCCAGTACTTC.